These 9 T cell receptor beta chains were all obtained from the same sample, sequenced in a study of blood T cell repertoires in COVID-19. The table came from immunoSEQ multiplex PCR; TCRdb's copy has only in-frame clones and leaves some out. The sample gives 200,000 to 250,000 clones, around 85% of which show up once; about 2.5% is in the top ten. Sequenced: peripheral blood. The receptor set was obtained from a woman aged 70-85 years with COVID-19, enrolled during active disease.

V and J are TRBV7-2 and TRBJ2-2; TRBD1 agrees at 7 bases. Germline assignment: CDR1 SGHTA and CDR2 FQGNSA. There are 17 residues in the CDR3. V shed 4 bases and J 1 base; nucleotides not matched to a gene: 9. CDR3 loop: CASSSHSGTENTGELFF. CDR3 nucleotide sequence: TGTGCCAGCAGCTCTCACTCCGGGACAGAGAACACCGGGGAGCTGTTTTTT. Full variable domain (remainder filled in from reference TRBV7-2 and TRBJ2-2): GAGVSQSPSNKVTEKGKDVELRCDPISGHTALYWYRQSLGQGLEFLIYFQGNSAPDKSGLPSDRFSAERTGGSVSTLTIQRTQQEDSAVYLCASSSHSGTENTGELFFGEGSRLTVL.

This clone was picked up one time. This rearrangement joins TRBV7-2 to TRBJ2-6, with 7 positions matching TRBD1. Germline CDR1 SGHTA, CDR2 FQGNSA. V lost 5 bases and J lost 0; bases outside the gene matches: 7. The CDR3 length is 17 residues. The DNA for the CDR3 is TGTGCCAGCAGCCCCACAGGGGCGAGCTCTGGGGCCAACGTCCTGACTTTC. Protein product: CASSPTGASSGANVLTF.

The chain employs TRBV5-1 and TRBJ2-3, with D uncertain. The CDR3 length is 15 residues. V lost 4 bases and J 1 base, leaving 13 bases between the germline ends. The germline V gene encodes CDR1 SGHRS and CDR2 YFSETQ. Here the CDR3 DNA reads TGCGCCAGCAGCCCCGAGAACCTAGGCACAGATACGCAGTATTTT. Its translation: CASSPENLGTDTQYF. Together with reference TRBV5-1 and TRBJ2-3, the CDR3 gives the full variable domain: KAGVTQTPRYLIKTRGQQVTLSCSPISGHRSVSWYQQTPGQGLQFLFEYFSETQRNKGNFPGRFSGRQFSNSRSEMNVSTLELGDSALYLCASSPENLGTDTQYFGPGTRLTVL.

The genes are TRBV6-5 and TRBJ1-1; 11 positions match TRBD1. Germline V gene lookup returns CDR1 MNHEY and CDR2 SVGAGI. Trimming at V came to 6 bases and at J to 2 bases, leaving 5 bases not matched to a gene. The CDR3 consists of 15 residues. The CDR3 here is CASSGQGATNTEAFF. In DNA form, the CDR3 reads TGTGCCAGCAGCGGACAGGGGGCCACTAACACTGAAGCTTTCTTT.

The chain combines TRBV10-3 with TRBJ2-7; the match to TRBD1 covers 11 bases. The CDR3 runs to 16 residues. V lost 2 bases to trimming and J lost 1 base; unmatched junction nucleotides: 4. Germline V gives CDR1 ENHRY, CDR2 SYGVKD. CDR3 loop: CAISEPRDRGSYEQYF. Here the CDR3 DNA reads TGTGCCATCAGTGAGCCACGGGACAGGGGGTCCTACGAGCAGTACTTC.

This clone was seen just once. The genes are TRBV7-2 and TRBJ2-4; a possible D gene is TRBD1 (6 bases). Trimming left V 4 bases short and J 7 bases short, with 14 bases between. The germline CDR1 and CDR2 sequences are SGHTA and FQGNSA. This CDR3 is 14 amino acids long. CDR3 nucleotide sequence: TGTGCCAGCAGCTATACCCGGGACACGAACATTCAGTACTTC. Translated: CASSYTRDTNIQYF.

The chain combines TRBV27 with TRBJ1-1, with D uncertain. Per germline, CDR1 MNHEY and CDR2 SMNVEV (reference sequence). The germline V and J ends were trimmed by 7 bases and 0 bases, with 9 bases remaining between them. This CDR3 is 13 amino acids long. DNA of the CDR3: TGTGCCAGCAACGGCAGGATGAACACTGAAGCTTTCTTT. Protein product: CASNGRMNTEAFF.

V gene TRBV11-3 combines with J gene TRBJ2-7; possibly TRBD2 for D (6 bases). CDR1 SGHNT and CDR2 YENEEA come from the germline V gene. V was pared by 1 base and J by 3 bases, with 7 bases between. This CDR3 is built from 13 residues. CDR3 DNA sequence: TGTGCCAGCAGCTTAGGGGGGGTCTACGAGCAGTACTTC. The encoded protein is CASSLGGVYEQYF. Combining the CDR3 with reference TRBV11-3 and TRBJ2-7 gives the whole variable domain EAGVVQSPRYKIIEKKQPVAFWCNPISGHNTLYWYLQNLGQGPELLIRYENEEAVDDSQLPKDRFSAERLKGVDSTLKIQPAELGDSAVYLCASSLGGVYEQYFGPGTRLTVT.

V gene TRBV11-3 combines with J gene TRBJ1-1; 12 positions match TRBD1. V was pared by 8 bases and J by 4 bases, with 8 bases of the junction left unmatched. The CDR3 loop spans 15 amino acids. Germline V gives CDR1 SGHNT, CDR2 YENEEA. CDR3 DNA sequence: TGTGCCAGCGTACCGGGACAGGGGGCAGTCACTGAAGCTTTCTTT. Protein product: CASVPGQGAVTEAFF.